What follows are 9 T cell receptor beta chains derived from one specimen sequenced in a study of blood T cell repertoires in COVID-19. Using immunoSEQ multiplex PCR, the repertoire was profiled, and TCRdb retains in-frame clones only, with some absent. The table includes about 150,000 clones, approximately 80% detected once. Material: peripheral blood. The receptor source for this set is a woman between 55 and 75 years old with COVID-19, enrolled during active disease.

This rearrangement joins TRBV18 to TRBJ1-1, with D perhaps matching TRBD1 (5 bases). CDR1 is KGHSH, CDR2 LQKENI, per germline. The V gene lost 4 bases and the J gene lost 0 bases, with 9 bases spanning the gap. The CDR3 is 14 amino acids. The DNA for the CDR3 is TGTGCCAGCTCACTTACGACAGTGAACACTGAAGCTTTCTTT. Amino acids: CASSLTTVNTEAFF.

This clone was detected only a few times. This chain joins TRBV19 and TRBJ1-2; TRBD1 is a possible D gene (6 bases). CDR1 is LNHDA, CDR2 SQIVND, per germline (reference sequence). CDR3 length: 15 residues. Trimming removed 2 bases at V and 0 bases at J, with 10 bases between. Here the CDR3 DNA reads TGTGCCAGTAGTATATCAGGGGCAACTAACTATGGCTACACCTTC. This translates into CASSISGATNYGYTF.

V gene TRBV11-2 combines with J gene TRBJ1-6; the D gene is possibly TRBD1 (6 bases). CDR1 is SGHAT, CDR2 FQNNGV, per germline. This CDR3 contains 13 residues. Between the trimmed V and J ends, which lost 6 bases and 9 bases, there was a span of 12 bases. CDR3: CASSYQGSSPLHF. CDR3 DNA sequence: TGTGCCAGCAGTTATCAGGGGAGTTCACCCCTCCACTTT.

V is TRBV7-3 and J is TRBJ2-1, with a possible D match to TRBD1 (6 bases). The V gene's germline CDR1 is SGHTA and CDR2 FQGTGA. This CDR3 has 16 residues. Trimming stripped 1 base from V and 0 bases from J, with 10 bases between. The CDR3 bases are TGTGCCAGCAGCTTAAATGGACAGACCTCCTACAATGAGCAGTTCTTC. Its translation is CASSLNGQTSYNEQFF.

The CDR3 DNA follows: TGTGCCAGTAGCAGGACAGGGGGCTCCTATAATTCACCCCTCCACTTT. Translating gives CASSRTGGSYNSPLHF. This sequence joins TRBV19 and TRBJ1-6, with TRBD1 matching over 10 bases. V was pared by 6 bases and J by 0 bases, with 2 bases of the junction left unmatched. CDR3 length: 16 amino acids. Germline CDR1 reads LNHDA; CDR2 reads SQIVND (reference sequence).

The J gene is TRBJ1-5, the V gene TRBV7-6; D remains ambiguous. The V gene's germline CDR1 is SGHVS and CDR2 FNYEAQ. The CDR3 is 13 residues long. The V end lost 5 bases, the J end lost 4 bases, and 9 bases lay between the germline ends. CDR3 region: CASSTSLNQPQHF. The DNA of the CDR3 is TGTGCCAGCAGCACGAGCCTAAATCAGCCCCAGCATTTT.

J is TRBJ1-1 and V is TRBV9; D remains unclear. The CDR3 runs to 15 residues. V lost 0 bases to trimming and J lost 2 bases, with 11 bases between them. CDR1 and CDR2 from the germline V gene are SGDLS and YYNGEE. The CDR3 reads CASSVGHSSNTEAFF. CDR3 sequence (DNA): TGTGCCAGCAGCGTAGGCCACTCATCTAACACTGAAGCTTTCTTT.

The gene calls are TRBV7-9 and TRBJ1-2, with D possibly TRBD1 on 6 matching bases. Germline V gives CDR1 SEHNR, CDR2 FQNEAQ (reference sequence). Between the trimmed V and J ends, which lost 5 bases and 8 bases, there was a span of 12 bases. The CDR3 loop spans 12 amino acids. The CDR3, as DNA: TGTGCCAGCAGCCCCCAGGGGCGAGGCTACACCTTC. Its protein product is CASSPQGRGYTF.

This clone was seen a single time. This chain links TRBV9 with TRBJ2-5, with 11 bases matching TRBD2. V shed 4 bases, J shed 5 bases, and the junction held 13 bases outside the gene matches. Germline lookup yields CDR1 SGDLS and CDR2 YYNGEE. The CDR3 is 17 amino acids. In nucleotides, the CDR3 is TGTGCCAGCAGCTTCCGAGCTAGCGGGGGGCACGAGGAGACCCAGTACTTC. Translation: CASSFRASGGHEETQYF.